One T cell receptor beta chain is described in this entry. Its antigen remains unidentified. These data originate in a study of blood T cells in healthy people across ages. Findings of the study overall: Naive CD4+ cell counts and diversity both ran higher in long-lived than in aged donors.

Trimming cost V 2 bases and J 6 bases, with 17 bases left between them. Germline-derived CDR1 and CDR2 are SGHTA and FQGTGA. The CDR3 spans 15 residues. The second PCR ran about 7 to 12 cycles with a sample-barcoded 5' primer and J-beta primers. A 12-random-nucleotide template-switch adaptor tagged each cDNA molecule. TCRdb passed the 5' RACE reads through MiXCR, listing each CDR3 protein once. The table has about 1 million distinct CDR3 sequences, under 30% seen once. No fewer than 6.5 million PBMCs went into each sample. This same sample was also part of a study on T cells of mothers and their children. That work contributes: Using roughly 1.5 ug per 15 ul, all extracted RNA underwent cDNA synthesis.

This TCR derives from a girl aged 2-10 years in good health. The chain combines TRBV7-3 with TRBJ2-7; no reliable D call. Material: blood. CDR3 region: CASSLEVGTSFEQYF. DNA of the CDR3: TGTGCCAGCAGCTTAGAGGTGGGAACTTCTTTCGAGCAGTACTTC.